Listed below are T cell receptor beta chains from one sample, sequenced in a study of shared clonotypes between healthy human individuals. Method: immunoSEQ multiplex PCR; TCRdb's copy keeps in-frame clones and lacks some. The sample lists 2 million to 3 million clones; under 95% were seen once. The specimen was naive CD4+ T cells from PBMCs. The receptors shown here come from a man between 18 and 29 years old in good health. Some clones in this sample may be carry-over from other donors' samples. Both conserved end residues are part of each CDR3. D genes are given only for firm matches. Some rows have no size entry. The others give once, few or many, or a class for an expanded clone.

D gene: NA
J gene: TRBJ2-7
V gene: TRBV7-2
clone size: NA
CDR3 length: 13
CDR3 protein: CASSLGPSYEQYF
CDR3 DNA: TGTGCCAGCAGCCTAGGACCCTCCTACGAGCAGTACTTC

D gene: TRBD2
J gene: TRBJ2-5
V gene: TRBV5-4
clone size: NA
CDR3 length: 16
CDR3 protein: CASSFGTGGIQETQYF
CDR3 DNA: TGTGCCAGCAGCTTCGGAACGGGAGGGATCCAAGAGACCCAGTACTTC

D gene: NA
J gene: TRBJ2-5
V gene: TRBV23-1
clone size: once
CDR3 length: 18
CDR3 protein: CASSQSPLFRGLEETQYF
CDR3 DNA: TGCGCCAGCAGTCAATCCCCCCTATTCCGGGGACTTGAAGAGACCCAGTACTTC

D gene: TRBD1
J gene: TRBJ1-5
V gene: TRBV19
clone size: NA
CDR3 length: 18
CDR3 protein: CASSLQTGWGNSNQPQHF
CDR3 DNA: TGTGCCAGTTCCTTGCAGACAGGGTGGGGAAATAGCAATCAGCCCCAGCATTTT

D gene: TRBD2
J gene: TRBJ2-7
V gene: TRBV6-1
clone size: NA
CDR3 length: 15
CDR3 protein: CASSDLASGTYEQYF
CDR3 DNA: TGTGCCAGCAGTGACTTGGCTAGCGGGACCTACGAGCAGTACTTC

D gene: TRBD1
J gene: TRBJ1-4
V gene: TRBV18
clone size: NA
CDR3 length: 15
CDR3 protein: CASSAFRQGNEKLFF
CDR3 DNA: TGTGCCAGCTCGGCCTTCAGACAGGGGAACGAAAAACTGTTTTTT

D gene: NA
J gene: TRBJ2-7
V gene: TRBV6-1
clone size: NA
CDR3 length: 17
CDR3 protein: CASSERGDSASSYEQYF
CDR3 DNA: TGTGCCAGCAGTGAACGGGGTGATAGCGCAAGCTCCTACGAGCAGTACTTC

D gene: NA
J gene: TRBJ1-3
V gene: TRBV7-8
clone size: NA
CDR3 length: 14
CDR3 protein: CASSLERSGNTIYF
CDR3 DNA: TGTGCCAGCAGCTTGGAGAGATCTGGAAACACCATATATTTT

D gene: TRBD2
J gene: TRBJ2-7
V gene: TRBV28
clone size: NA
CDR3 length: 16
CDR3 protein: CASSFLSSGNSYEQYF
CDR3 DNA: TGTGCCAGCAGTTTCTTGTCTAGCGGAAACTCCTACGAGCAGTACTTC

D gene: NA
J gene: TRBJ2-7
V gene: TRBV6-1
clone size: NA
CDR3 length: 14
CDR3 protein: CASSRGGDSYEQYF
CDR3 DNA: TGTGCCAGCAGCCGAGGAGGGGACTCCTACGAGCAGTACTTC

D gene: NA
J gene: TRBJ1-5
V gene: TRBV19
clone size: once
CDR3 length: 15
CDR3 protein: CASSIGGGDNQPQHF
CDR3 DNA: TGTGCCAGTAGTATAGGCGGGGGAGACAATCAGCCCCAGCATTTT

D gene: NA
J gene: TRBJ1-4
V gene: TRBV15
clone size: NA
CDR3 length: 13
CDR3 protein: CATSRDTGGGVFF
CDR3 DNA: TGTGCCACCAGCAGAGATACGGGAGGCGGGGTGTTTTTT

D gene: NA
J gene: TRBJ2-7
V gene: TRBV27
clone size: NA
CDR3 length: 14
CDR3 protein: CASSFQRTSYEQYF
CDR3 DNA: TGTGCCAGCAGTTTCCAGCGAACCTCCTACGAGCAGTACTTC

D gene: NA
J gene: TRBJ2-2
V gene: TRBV29-1
clone size: NA
CDR3 length: 13
CDR3 protein: CSVGRGVTGELFF
CDR3 DNA: TGCAGCGTTGGCAGGGGAGTCACCGGGGAGCTGTTTTTT

D gene: NA
J gene: TRBJ2-7
V gene: TRBV5-1
clone size: once
CDR3 length: 13
CDR3 protein: CASSLEAIHEQYF
CDR3 DNA: TGCGCCAGCAGCTTGGAGGCCATCCACGAGCAGTACTTC

D gene: NA
J gene: TRBJ2-5
V gene: TRBV20-1
clone size: NA
CDR3 length: 10
CDR3 protein: CSANWGTQYF
CDR3 DNA: TGCAGTGCCAACTGGGGGACCCAGTACTTC

D gene: NA
J gene: TRBJ2-2
V gene: TRBV7-6
clone size: NA
CDR3 length: 12
CDR3 protein: CASSLVTGELFF
CDR3 DNA: TGTGCCAGCAGCTTAGTTACCGGGGAGCTGTTTTTT

D gene: TRBD2
J gene: TRBJ2-7
V gene: TRBV19
clone size: NA
CDR3 length: 16
CDR3 protein: CASSIAPGGGPYEQYF
CDR3 DNA: TGTGCCAGTAGTATAGCCCCCGGCGGGGGGCCGTACGAGCAGTACTTC

D gene: NA
J gene: TRBJ2-6
V gene: TRBV29-1
clone size: once
CDR3 length: 14
CDR3 protein: CSVGEVAGANVLTF
CDR3 DNA: TGCAGCGTTGGGGAAGTGGCTGGGGCCAACGTCCTGACTTTC

D gene: NA
J gene: TRBJ1-1
V gene: TRBV18
clone size: NA
CDR3 length: 16
CDR3 protein: CASSQYTGTAGSEAFF
CDR3 DNA: TGTGCCAGCTCACAATATACCGGGACCGCTGGTTCTGAAGCTTTCTTT

D gene: TRBD1
J gene: TRBJ2-6
V gene: TRBV5-1
clone size: NA
CDR3 length: 18
CDR3 protein: CASSSLGTATSGANVLTF
CDR3 DNA: TGCGCCAGCAGCTCACTGGGGACAGCCACCTCTGGGGCCAACGTCCTGACTTTC

D gene: NA
J gene: TRBJ2-6
V gene: TRBV5-8
clone size: NA
CDR3 length: 16
CDR3 protein: CASSLGTGRGANVLTF
CDR3 DNA: TGTGCCAGCAGCTTGGGAACAGGGAGGGGGGCCAACGTCCTGACTTTC